This T cell receptor beta chain originates from a study of spatial heterogeneity in lung cancer. Study findings and constraints: Counts of expanded intratumoral alpha and beta TCRs tracked tumor mutation counts. Among tumor T cells, estimated coverage was approximately 7% for alpha chains and 12% to 15% for beta chains.

Between the trimmed V and J ends, which lost 7 bases and 6 bases, there was a span of 19 bases. Germline V lookup: CDR1 MDHEN, CDR2 SYDVKM. This CDR3 region has 15 residues. Every TCR cDNA molecule carried a tag that served as a unique molecular identifier. In TCRdb, the 5' RACE reads were re-called with MiXCR into one record per CDR3 protein. Of roughly 5,800 distinct CDR3 sequences in the sample, 11% to 15% were seen once. This clonotype qualifies as medium-sized. Its cognate antigen is unknown. This beta chain lies outside the target of a library built for alpha chains; its clone size means little. Time point in this sample: sample taken at primary tumor resection. The authors sequenced whole RNA from tumor, nontumor lung or frozen PBMC without sorting.

The chain couples TRBV28 to TRBJ2-1, with D possibly TRBD1 on 5 matching bases. The source was lung tumor tissue, collected at surgery. This receptor was obtained from a male donor with early-stage non-small cell lung cancer. The CDR3: CASTSRRAGINEQFF. The DNA of the CDR3 is TGTGCCAGCACCTCCCGTAGGGCAGGGATCAATGAGCAGTTCTTC.